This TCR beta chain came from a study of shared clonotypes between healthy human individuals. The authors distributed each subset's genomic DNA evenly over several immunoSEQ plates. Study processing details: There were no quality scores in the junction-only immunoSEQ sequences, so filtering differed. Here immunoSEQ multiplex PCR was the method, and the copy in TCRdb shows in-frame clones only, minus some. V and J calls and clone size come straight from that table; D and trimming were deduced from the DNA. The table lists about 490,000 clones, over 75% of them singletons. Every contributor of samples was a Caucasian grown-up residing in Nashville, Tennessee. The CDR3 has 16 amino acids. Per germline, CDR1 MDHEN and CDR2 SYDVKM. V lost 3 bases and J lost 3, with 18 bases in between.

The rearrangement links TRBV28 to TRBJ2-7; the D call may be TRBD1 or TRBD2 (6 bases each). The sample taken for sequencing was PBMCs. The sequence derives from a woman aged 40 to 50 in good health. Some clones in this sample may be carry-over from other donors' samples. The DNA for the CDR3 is TGTGCCAGCAGTTTGCCGGGGGCAAATCCATTCTACGAGCAGTACTTC. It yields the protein CASSLPGANPFYEQYF. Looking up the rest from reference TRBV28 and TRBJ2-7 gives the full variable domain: DVKVTQSSRYLVKRTGEKVFLECVQDMDHENMFWYRQDPGLGLRLIYFSYDVKMKEKGDIPEGYSVSREKKERFSLILESASTNQTSMYLCASSLPGANPFYEQYFGPGTRLTVT.